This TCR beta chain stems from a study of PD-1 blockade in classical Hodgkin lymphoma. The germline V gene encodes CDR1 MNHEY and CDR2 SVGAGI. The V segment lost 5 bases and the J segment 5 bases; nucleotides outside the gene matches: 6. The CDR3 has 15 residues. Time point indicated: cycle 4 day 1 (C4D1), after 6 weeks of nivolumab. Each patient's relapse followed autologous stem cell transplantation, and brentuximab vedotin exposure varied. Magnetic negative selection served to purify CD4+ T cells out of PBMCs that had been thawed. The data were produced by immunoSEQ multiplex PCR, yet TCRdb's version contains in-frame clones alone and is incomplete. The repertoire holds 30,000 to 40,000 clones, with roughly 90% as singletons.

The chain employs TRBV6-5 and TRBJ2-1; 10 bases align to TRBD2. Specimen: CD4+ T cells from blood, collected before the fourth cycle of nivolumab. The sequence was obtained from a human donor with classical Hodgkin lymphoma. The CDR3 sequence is CASSLGLAANNEQFF. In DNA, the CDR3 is TGTGCCAGCAGTCTTGGACTAGCGGCGAACAATGAGCAGTTCTTC.